This TCR beta chain is from a study of cytomegalovirus exposure and HLA in healthy donors. The primer mix had 60 Vbeta and 13 Jbeta primers. Repertoires were generated with immunoSEQ multiplex PCR, while TCRdb's copy carries only in-frame clones and drops some. The repertoire consists of more than 35,000 clones, with around 50% occurring once and the leading ten covering about 6.1%. This clone has only one observation. The receptor comes from a woman aged 40 to 50 in good health and CMV-seropositive. Sample: PBMCs.

CDR3 bases: TGTGCCAGCAGTTACGGTCGGGATAGCAATCAGCCCCAGCATTTT. Encoded protein: CASSYGRDSNQPQHF. The chain joins TRBV6-6 to TRBJ1-5; D call uncertain. Trimming stripped 2 bases from V and 0 bases from J, with 8 bases between. The CDR3 is 15 amino acids. CDR1 is MNHNY and CDR2 is SVGAGI in the germline V gene (reference sequence).